The 11 T cell receptor beta chains below come from one sample, sequenced in a study of cytomegalovirus exposure and HLA in healthy donors. The PCR had 60 Vbeta and 13 Jbeta primers. The repertoire was sequenced with immunoSEQ multiplex PCR; TCRdb's copy has only in-frame clones and lacks some. The sample records fewer than 95,000 clones, 85% being singletons. Sample: PBMCs. The receptor set was obtained from a man aged 40-49 years in good health and CMV-seropositive.

The chain carries TRBV5-4 and TRBJ2-3; TRBD2 agrees at 7 bases. The germline CDR1 and CDR2 sequences are SGHNT and YYREEE (reference sequence). The J segment lost 3 bases and the V segment lost 2 bases, leaving 6 bases of the junction unmatched. The CDR3 loop spans 15 amino acids. This CDR3 reads CASSLRSGVTDTQYF. Here the CDR3 DNA reads TGTGCCAGCAGCTTACGGAGCGGGGTGACAGATACGCAGTATTTT.

V is TRBV5-1 and J is TRBJ2-5, with D possibly being TRBD1 (6 bases). The CDR3 has 14 amino acids. In germline, CDR1 is SGHRS, CDR2 YFSETQ. V lost 0 bases, J lost 5 bases, and 11 bases lay in between. The CDR3 DNA follows: TGCGCCAGCAGCTTGGGGGGGCCGGGGGAGACCCAGTACTTC. Protein product: CASSLGGPGETQYF.

The chain joins TRBV6-5 to TRBJ1-1; perhaps TRBD1 as D (5 bases). The CDR3 length is 14 residues. The V end lost 2 bases, the J end lost 2 bases, and 9 bases lay between the germline ends. Germline loops: CDR1 MNHEY, CDR2 SVGAGI. CDR3 sequence: CASSYRTQNTEAFF. The DNA for the CDR3 is TGTGCCAGCAGTTACCGGACACAAAACACTGAAGCTTTCTTT.

This clone was observed a single time. This chain links TRBV2 with TRBJ2-3; 9 nucleotides agree with TRBD2. The CDR3 runs 15 residues. Germline V gives CDR1 SNHLY, CDR2 FYNNEI. With V trimmed by 6 bases and J by 0 bases, 4 bases remained unmatched. Written as DNA, the CDR3 is TGTGCCAGCAGGGAGACTAGCGGAAGCACAGATACGCAGTATTTT. Amino acid sequence: CASRETSGSTDTQYF.

The table lists this clone with a few counts. V usage is TRBV29-1 and J usage is TRBJ2-1, with D tentatively TRBD2 (5 bases). The germline gives CDR1 SQVTM, CDR2 ANQGSEA. The CDR3 has 11 residues. V lost 6 bases, J lost 10 bases, and 13 bases lay in between. This CDR3 reads CSVSPGIEQFF. The CDR3 region has the DNA TGCAGCGTCAGTCCGGGGATCGAGCAGTTCTTC.

CDR3 amino acids: CASSGREANTGELFF. Written as DNA, the CDR3 is TGTGCCAGCTCAGGCAGGGAGGCGAACACCGGGGAGCTGTTTTTT. The genes are TRBV18 and TRBJ2-2; the D gene is possibly TRBD2 (6 bases). V lost 5 bases and J lost 0, with 10 bases in between. CDR1 KGHSH and CDR2 LQKENI come from the germline V gene. The CDR3 length is 15 residues.

The genes are TRBV4-1 and TRBJ1-2; maybe TRBD1 (6 bases). Trimming took 2 bases from V and 2 from J, leaving 12 bases between them. CDR1 is MGHRA, CDR2 YSYEKL, per germline. This CDR3 is built from 15 residues. The CDR3 nucleotides read TGCGCCAGCAGCCAAACAGGGTCGGGGAACTATGGCTACACCTTC. It encodes CASSQTGSGNYGYTF.

Details on this clone: The junction differs from germline at one of its ends, possibly a read error. V usage is TRBV7-3 and J usage is TRBJ2-2; D gene unclear. This CDR3 contains 12 residues. Germline CDR1 and CDR2: SGHTA and FQGTGA. The CDR3 spells CASSSNNGELFF. The CDR3 DNA follows: TGTGCCAGCAGCTCGAACAACGGGGAGCTGTTTTTT.

The J gene is TRBJ1-5, the V gene TRBV25-1; D is undetermined. This CDR3 region has 12 residues. Trimming took 1 base from V and 6 from J, leaving 4 bases between them. CDR1 is MGHDK, CDR2 SYGVNS, per germline. CDR3 sequence reads: CASSESGQPQHF. The CDR3 DNA reads as TGTGCCAGCAGTGAATCCGGTCAGCCCCAGCATTTT.

The chain joins TRBV7-9 to TRBJ1-2; a weak D match, TRBD1 (5 bases). Trimming pared 2 bases from V and 5 bases from J, leaving 12 bases between. Germline V CDR1 and CDR2: SEHNR, FQNEAQ (reference sequence). The CDR3 covers 14 residues. CDR3 loop: CASSLKGATYGYTF. The CDR3 DNA reads as TGTGCCAGCAGCTTAAAAGGGGCAACGTATGGCTACACCTTC.

This rearrangement joins TRBV30 to TRBJ2-5, with TRBD2 identical over 12 bases. The CDR3 is 15 residues long. In germline, CDR1 is GTSNPN, CDR2 SVGIG (reference sequence). V gave up 2 bases and J gave up 5 bases; unmatched junction bases: 6. The CDR3 region has the DNA TGTGCCTGGAGTTACCGGACTAGCGGGGCGGAGACCCAGTACTTC. Translating it yields CAWSYRTSGAETQYF. Looking up the rest from reference TRBV30 and TRBJ2-5 gives the full variable domain: SQTIHQWPATLVQPVGSPLSLECTVEGTSNPNLYWYRQAAGRGLQLLFYSVGIGQISSEVPQNLSASRPQDRQFILSSKKLLLSDSGFYLCAWSYRTSGAETQYFGPGTRLLVL.